What follows are 30 T cell receptor beta chains derived from one specimen sequenced in a study of blood T cell repertoires in COVID-19. Some clones are missing from TCRdb's copy, which holds only in-frame ones; the method was immunoSEQ multiplex PCR. The sample lists fewer than 120,000 clones; roughly 91% were seen once. The specimen sequenced was peripheral blood. These receptor sequences come from a woman aged 45 to 65 with acute or convalescent COVID-19.

The CDR3: CATRGDSYEQYF. CDR3 coding DNA: TGTGCCACCCGCGGGGACTCCTACGAGCAGTACTTC. This sequence joins TRBV28 and TRBJ2-7; D perhaps matches TRBD2 (6 bases). The CDR3 runs to 12 residues. V dropped 10 bases and J dropped 0 bases, with 10 bases sitting between them. Germline V gene lookup returns CDR1 MDHEN and CDR2 SYDVKM.

The chain has TRBV19 and TRBJ2-7, with a weak D call TRBD2 (6 bases). The CDR3 extends over 16 amino acids. Trimming left V 4 bases short and J 3 bases short, with 19 bases between. The germline V gene encodes CDR1 LNHDA and CDR2 SQIVND (reference sequence). CDR3: CASSTPSGTGGYEQYF. In DNA, the CDR3 is TGTGCCAGTAGTACCCCTTCCGGGACTGGGGGCTACGAGCAGTACTTC. Supplemented by reference TRBV19 and TRBJ2-7, the full variable domain reads DGGITQSPKYLFRKEGQNVTLSCEQNLNHDAMYWYRQDPGQGLRLIYYSQIVNDFQKGDIAEGYSVSREKKESFPLTVTSAQKNPTAFYLCASSTPSGTGGYEQYFGPGTRLTVT.

The chain joins TRBV12-3 or TRBV12-4 to TRBJ1-1; 8 positions match TRBD1. J was trimmed by 1 base and V by 9 bases; bases with no gene match: 4. The CDR3 is 13 residues long. CDR3 in DNA: TGTGCCAGTGGACAGGGCGGGAACACTGAAGCTTTCTTT. Protein: CASGQGGNTEAFF.

The gene calls are TRBV7-9 and TRBJ2-7, with TRBD2 identical over 7 bases. The junction had 4 bases not matched to a gene; V was cut back by 2 bases and J by 0 bases. Germline loops: CDR1 SEHNR, CDR2 FQNEAQ (reference sequence). The CDR3 loop spans 15 amino acids. The CDR3 sequence is CASSLFGGSSYEQYF. CDR3 sequence (DNA): TGTGCCAGCAGCTTATTCGGCGGGAGCTCCTACGAGCAGTACTTC.

This clone was observed a single time. The rearrangement links TRBV27 to TRBJ2-1; 11 positions agree with TRBD2. This CDR3 is built from 13 residues. Looked up from germline, CDR1 is MNHEY and CDR2 is SMNVEV (reference sequence). J was trimmed by 4 bases and V by 11 bases; bases with no gene match: 4. CDR3 amino acids: CACSGRGYNEQFF. The CDR3 coding sequence is TGTGCCTGTAGCGGGAGGGGGTACAATGAGCAGTTCTTC.

Only one count was recorded for this clone. The chain combines TRBV6-5 with TRBJ1-1; D is unclear. V was trimmed by 5 bases and J by 4 bases, leaving 11 bases between them. Germline V gives CDR1 MNHEY, CDR2 SVGAGI. The CDR3 length is 13 residues. For the CDR3, the DNA is TGTGCCAGCAGTCGAACATCGGGCACTGAAGCTTTCTTT. Translation gives CASSRTSGTEAFF.

The chain is built from TRBV27 and TRBJ2-1; tentative D call: TRBD2 (5 bases). Trimming pared 3 bases from V and 2 bases from J, leaving 11 bases between. The germline V gene has CDR1 MNHEY and CDR2 SMNVEV (reference sequence). This CDR3 contains 15 residues. The CDR3, as DNA: TGTGCCAGCAGTTTGCGTCTAGCCCCCTACAATGAGCAGTTCTTC. Translating it yields CASSLRLAPYNEQFF.

Concerning this clone: The junction departs from germline at one end; a sequencing error may be responsible. The V and J genes are TRBV7-9 and TRBJ2-1; D is unresolved. Germline values: CDR1 SEHNR, CDR2 FQNEAQ (reference sequence). CDR3 length equals 11 residues. In nucleotides, the CDR3 is TGTGCCAGCAGCTTAGGGCAGTTGGTGCTCTTC. Its protein product is CASSLGQLVLF. Drawing the rest from reference TRBV7-9 and TRBJ2-1, the complete variable domain is DTGVSQNPRHKITKRGQNVTFRCDPISEHNRLYWYRQTLGQGPEFLTYFQNEAQLEKSRLLSDRFSAERPKGSFSTLEIQRTEQGDSAMYLCASSLGQLVLFGPGTRLTVL.

J is TRBJ1-1 and V is TRBV12-3 or TRBV12-4; unclear D gene. The CDR3 loop spans 11 amino acids. The germline V and J ends were trimmed by 5 bases and 7 bases, with 8 bases remaining between them. CDR3 coding DNA: TGTGCCAGCAGTCACACAGTTGAAGCTTTCTTT. Protein sequence: CASSHTVEAFF.

This clone was recorded a few times. This chain uses TRBV19 with TRBJ2-1; a weak D match, TRBD2 (5 bases). The CDR3 has 15 amino acids. Looked up from germline, CDR1 is LNHDA and CDR2 is SQIVND (reference sequence). The V and J ends lost 3 bases and 1 base respectively, with 10 bases between them. This chain's CDR3 is CASSIPGVSYNEQFF. The CDR3, as DNA: TGTGCCAGTAGTATCCCCGGGGTTTCCTACAATGAGCAGTTCTTC.

The chain uses TRBV28 and TRBJ1-2; TRBD1 is a possible D gene (5 bases). Per the germline V gene, CDR1 is MDHEN and CDR2 is SYDVKM. This CDR3 has 15 amino acids. V lost 5 bases and J 0 bases, leaving 13 bases between the germline ends. The chain's CDR3 is CASSPWGIANYGYTF. CDR3 bases: TGTGCCAGCAGTCCCTGGGGCATTGCTAACTATGGCTACACCTTC.

The chain combines TRBV6-5 with TRBJ1-6; TRBD1 might be the D (6 bases). The ends were cut back, 4 bases at V and 7 bases at J, with 17 bases in the middle. CDR1 and CDR2 from the germline V gene are MNHEY and SVGAGI. CDR3 length equals 16 residues. The CDR3 nucleotides read TGTGCCAGCAGTTGGGCCGGGAAGGGGACAAATTCACCCCTCCACTTT. Protein sequence: CASSWAGKGTNSPLHF.

The chain has TRBV27 and TRBJ2-1, with D possibly TRBD2 on 5 matching bases. The germline gives CDR1 MNHEY, CDR2 SMNVEV (reference sequence). This CDR3 region has 16 residues. V shed 3 bases and J shed 1 base, with 13 bases lying between them. The CDR3 DNA is TGTGCCAGCAGTTTCTGGAGGTCGGAGTCCTACAATGAGCAGTTCTTC. Its translation: CASSFWRSESYNEQFF.

The chain uses TRBV24-1 and TRBJ2-7; D may be TRBD2 (6 bases). The CDR3 contains 13 residues. CDR1 and CDR2 (germline): KGHDR, SFDVKD. V was shortened by 7 bases and J by 6 bases, with 15 bases between the two germline ends. The CDR3 loop reads CATSDYFGGEQYF. The CDR3 DNA reads as TGTGCCACCAGCGACTATTTCGGGGGCGAGCAGTACTTC.

This clone was found once. The chain has TRBV4-2 and TRBJ1-4, with a possible D match to TRBD1 (6 bases). This CDR3 is built from 19 residues. The V gene's germline CDR1 is LGHNA and CDR2 YNFKEQ. The germline V and J ends were trimmed by 1 base and 0 bases, with 18 bases remaining between them. The CDR3 loop is CASSQAGRGGFATNEKLFF. DNA of the CDR3: TGTGCCAGCAGCCAAGCCGGCAGGGGCGGATTTGCAACTAATGAAAAACTGTTTTTT.

This chain uses TRBV29-1 with TRBJ1-3; tentatively, D is TRBD1 (6 bases). Germline CDR1 and CDR2: SQVTM and ANQGSEA. V was pared by 6 bases and J by 0 bases, with 12 bases between. The CDR3 runs 14 residues. As DNA, the CDR3 is TGCAGCGTCGAGGGCAGGGGCTCTGGAAACACCATATATTTT. It encodes CSVEGRGSGNTIYF.

The V gene is TRBV20-1, the J gene TRBJ1-5; 8 nucleotides line up with TRBD1. Germline CDR1 is DFQATT and CDR2 is SNEGSKA (reference sequence). The V gene end was trimmed by 3 bases and the J gene end by 0 bases; junction bases not matched to a gene: 10. The CDR3 has 17 amino acids. CDR3 in DNA: TGCAGTGCTAGTACCCAAGGGACAGGCGATAGCAATCAGCCCCAGCATTTT. Translating it yields CSASTQGTGDSNQPQHF.

This CDR3 is CASTPFKTGGAFF. CDR3 sequence (DNA): TGTGCCAGCACCCCGTTCAAGACAGGTGGAGCTTTCTTT. The genes are TRBV12-3 or TRBV12-4 and TRBJ1-1; a weak D match, TRBD1 (6 bases). CDR3 length equals 13 residues. V was shortened by 7 bases and J by 10 bases, with 19 bases between the two germline ends.

The gene calls are TRBV7-9 and TRBJ1-1, with D maybe TRBD1 (5 bases). The V end was cut by 5 bases, the J end by 1 base, with 14 bases between. This CDR3 region has 15 residues. Germline assignment: CDR1 SEHNR and CDR2 FQNEAQ (reference sequence). CDR3 loop: CASSPPGATNTEAFF. The CDR3 DNA reads TGTGCCAGCAGCCCACCTGGGGCCACGAACACTGAAGCTTTCTTT.

The chain employs TRBV6-5 and TRBJ1-5; 8 nucleotides agree with TRBD1. CDR3 size: 14 residues. The V gene's germline CDR1 is MNHEY and CDR2 SVGAGI. J was trimmed by 5 bases and V by 2 bases; bases with no gene match: 2. This chain's CDR3 is CASSYDRGHQPQHF. The DNA for the CDR3 is TGTGCCAGCAGTTACGACAGGGGACATCAGCCCCAGCATTTT.

In this sample, this clone turned up once. V usage is TRBV19 and J usage is TRBJ2-2; TRBD2 matches at 8 bases. CDR3 length: 15 residues. Trimming cost V 5 bases and J 6 bases; bases outside gene matches: 8. Germline loops: CDR1 LNHDA, CDR2 SQIVND (reference sequence). The CDR3 nucleotides are TGTGCCAGTAGTTATCAGCGGGAGATACCCGGGGAGCTGTTTTTT. Amino acid sequence: CASSYQREIPGELFF.

The V call is TRBV5-1, the J call TRBJ2-2; D is uncertain. V was trimmed by 3 bases and J by 0 bases, leaving 3 bases between them. Germline CDR1 reads SGHRS; CDR2 reads YFSETQ. CDR3 size: 13 residues. The CDR3 DNA reads as TGCGCCAGCAGCTCCTCGAACACCGGGGAGCTGTTTTTT. Translated, it gives CASSSSNTGELFF.

The CDR3 spells CASSRSGETQYF. The DNA of the CDR3 is TGCGCCAGCAGCCGGTCGGGTGAGACCCAGTACTTC. This rearrangement joins TRBV5-1 to TRBJ2-5; D is unresolved. The CDR3 runs 12 residues. Trimming pared 4 bases from V and 5 bases from J, leaving 9 bases between. Germline V gives CDR1 SGHRS, CDR2 YFSETQ.

The CDR3 here is CASSWTATSSSYEQYF. CDR3 coding DNA: TGTGCCAGCAGTTGGACTGCAACAAGCTCCTCCTACGAGCAGTACTTC. This chain uses TRBV27 with TRBJ2-7; a weak D match, TRBD2 (5 bases). Germline CDR1 and CDR2: MNHEY and SMNVEV (reference sequence). Deletions cut 4 bases from V and 0 bases from J, with 16 bases between. This CDR3 region has 16 residues.

The chain links TRBV3-1 (or the pseudogene TRBV3-2) to TRBJ2-2; 11 positions match TRBD1. The CDR3 totals 16 residues. CDR1 and CDR2 (germline): LGHDT, YNNKEL (reference sequence). The V gene end was trimmed by 4 bases and the J gene end by 5 bases; junction bases not matched to a gene: 6. The DNA for the CDR3 is TGTGCCAGCAGCCCATGGACAGGGGGCATGACCGGGGAGCTGTTTTTT. Its translation is CASSPWTGGMTGELFF.

This chain links TRBV12-3 or TRBV12-4 with TRBJ2-7, with a weak D call TRBD1 (5 bases). Trimming shortened V by 3 bases and J by 5 bases, and 11 bases separated the two germline ends. The CDR3 has 13 amino acids. The CDR3 protein is CASSFGRDHEQYF. CDR3 sequence (DNA): TGTGCCAGCAGTTTTGGCAGGGATCACGAGCAGTACTTC.

This sequence joins TRBV2 and TRBJ2-7, with 14 bases aligning to TRBD2. CDR1 is SNHLY, CDR2 FYNNEI, per germline. V was pared by 3 bases and J by 6 bases, with 4 bases of the junction left unmatched. The CDR3 contains 15 residues. CDR3 protein: CASSDGTSGSREQYF. The CDR3, as DNA: TGTGCCAGCAGTGACGGGACTAGCGGGAGTCGCGAGCAGTACTTC.

V usage is TRBV2 and J usage is TRBJ1-5; 7 bases map to TRBD1. The V segment lost 7 bases and the J segment 4 bases; nucleotides outside the gene matches: 4. CDR3 length equals 13 residues. In germline, CDR1 is SNHLY, CDR2 FYNNEI. The CDR3 reads CASTRGPNQPQHF. The DNA of the CDR3 is TGTGCCAGCACGAGGGGGCCTAATCAGCCCCAGCATTTT.

The chain has TRBV7-8 and TRBJ1-5, with TRBD1 matching 7 bases. With 4 bases clipped from V and 5 bases from J, the junction kept 5 bases outside the gene matches. CDR1 is SGHVS, CDR2 FQNEAQ, per germline. The CDR3 length is 14 residues. CDR3 sequence reads: CASSYDRADQPQHF. In DNA form, the CDR3 reads TGTGCCAGCAGCTACGACAGGGCGGATCAGCCCCAGCATTTT.

V is TRBV5-8 and J is TRBJ2-1; no clear D. Between the trimmed V and J ends, which lost 2 bases and 6 bases, there was a span of 12 bases. In germline, CDR1 is SGHTS, CDR2 YDEGEE. The CDR3 extends over 14 amino acids. The CDR3 loop reads CASSFGEFGNEQFF. The CDR3 region has the DNA TGTGCCAGCAGCTTTGGAGAGTTCGGCAATGAGCAGTTCTTC.